The 23 T cell receptor beta chains presented below share a single source sample, sequenced in a study of blood T cell repertoires in COVID-19. Clones were sequenced by immunoSEQ multiplex PCR, and TCRdb holds only the in-frame ones, with some missing. The data contain roughly 140,000 clones, 80% to 85% of them singletons. The specimen sequenced was peripheral blood. These receptor sequences come from a human donor in a cohort sampled during active COVID-19.

The chain employs TRBV10-3 and TRBJ2-5, with 14 bases identical to TRBD2. CDR1 and CDR2 (germline): ENHRY, SYGVKD. V was pared by 6 bases and J by 4 bases, with 4 bases of the junction left unmatched. The CDR3 runs to 15 residues. Here the CDR3 reads CAISSGLAGVETQYF. The CDR3 coding sequence is TGTGCCATCAGCTCGGGACTAGCGGGAGTAGAGACCCAGTACTTC.

A few counts support this clone. The chain joins TRBV7-8 to TRBJ1-6, with D possibly TRBD1 on 6 matching bases. Trimming took 1 base from V and 12 from J, leaving 13 bases between them. Germline loops: CDR1 SGHVS, CDR2 FQNEAQ. The CDR3 loop spans 14 amino acids. CDR3 amino acids: CASSLVQGQGPLHF. For the CDR3, the DNA is TGTGCCAGCAGCTTAGTCCAGGGGCAAGGACCCCTCCACTTT.

This clone was seen once. V is TRBV4-2 and J is TRBJ2-6; TRBD2 matches 11 bases. The junction had 3 bases not matched to a gene; V was cut back by 0 bases and J by 2 bases. The CDR3 is 18 residues long. In germline, CDR1 is LGHNA, CDR2 YNFKEQ. For the CDR3, the DNA is TGTGCCAGCAGCCAAGAGGGGGGACTAGCGGCTGGGGCCAACGTCCTGACTTTC. It is translated as CASSQEGGLAAGANVLTF.

The chain combines TRBV11-3 with TRBJ2-2; 7 nucleotides match TRBD2. Per germline, CDR1 SGHNT and CDR2 YENEEA. The J segment lost 1 base and the V segment lost 5 bases, leaving 7 bases of the junction unmatched. CDR3 length equals 16 residues. CDR3 in DNA: TGTGCCAGCAGCCCCCGTTTAGCGGGGAACACCGGGGAGCTGTTTTTT. It yields the protein CASSPRLAGNTGELFF.

The genes are TRBV27 and TRBJ2-7; 7 nucleotides align to TRBD1. From germline, CDR1 is MNHEY and CDR2 SMNVEV (reference sequence). With 0 bases clipped from V and 4 bases from J, the junction kept 15 bases outside the gene matches. There are 18 residues in the CDR3. CDR3 DNA sequence: TGTGCCAGCAGTTTATCTCGGTTCACGCTGGACAGGAGTTACGAGCAGTACTTC. This sequence encodes CASSLSRFTLDRSYEQYF.

This chain joins TRBV28 and TRBJ2-1; 7 bases line up with TRBD1. After removal of 2 bases from V and 2 bases from J, the junction contained 6 bases not matched to a gene. The CDR3 is 16 amino acids. Germline CDR1 MDHEN, CDR2 SYDVKM. The DNA of the CDR3 is TGTGCCAGCAGTTTAGGGACAGCCGGAACCTACAATGAGCAGTTCTTC. Translation: CASSLGTAGTYNEQFF. The entire variable domain, with the rest obtained from reference TRBV28 and TRBJ2-1, is as follows: DVKVTQSSRYLVKRTGEKVFLECVQDMDHENMFWYRQDPGLGLRLIYFSYDVKMKEKGDIPEGYSVSREKKERFSLILESASTNQTSMYLCASSLGTAGTYNEQFFGPGTRLTVL.

This clone was seen a handful of times. The J gene is TRBJ1-3, the V gene TRBV7-2; a weak D match, TRBD1 (6 bases). Germline assignment: CDR1 SGHTA and CDR2 FQGNSA. Trimming took off 5 bases at V and 7 bases at J, with 12 bases between the two ends. The CDR3 totals 13 residues. In nucleotides, the CDR3 is TGTGCCAGCAGCCCCGGGACATCTAACACCATATATTTT. Its protein product is CASSPGTSNTIYF.

Only a few counts were recorded for this clone. The rearrangement joins TRBV12-3 or TRBV12-4 to TRBJ1-2, with TRBD1 matching 11 bases. The length of the CDR3 is 13 residues. V lost 5 bases and J lost 4; bases outside the gene matches: 0. CDR3 sequence reads: CASSGQGAYGYTF. In nucleotides, the CDR3 is TGTGCCAGCAGTGGACAGGGGGCCTATGGCTACACCTTC.

The chain couples TRBV19 to TRBJ2-7; 8 bases are shared with TRBD2. With V trimmed by 6 bases and J by 2 bases, 0 bases remained unmatched. The V gene's germline CDR1 is LNHDA and CDR2 SQIVND (reference sequence). CDR3 length: 12 amino acids. CDR3: CASSGRAYEQYF. In DNA, the CDR3 is TGTGCCAGTAGCGGGAGGGCCTACGAGCAGTACTTC.

This clone came up once. The chain carries TRBV27 and TRBJ2-7; D is undetermined. V gave up 1 base and J gave up 0 bases, with 4 bases separating them. CDR1 is MNHEY, CDR2 SMNVEV, per germline (reference sequence). CDR3 length: 13 amino acids. In DNA form, the CDR3 reads TGTGCCAGCAGTTTATTCGGCTCCTACGAGCAGTACTTC. The encoded protein is CASSLFGSYEQYF.

This rearrangement joins TRBV7-9 to TRBJ2-3, with 10 positions matching TRBD2. CDR1 is SEHNR, CDR2 FQNEAQ, per germline (reference sequence). This CDR3 contains 17 residues. Trimming removed 5 bases from V and 0 bases from J; junction bases left unmatched: 8. The CDR3 sequence is CASSQDLTSGSTDTQYF. The CDR3 DNA is TGTGCCAGCAGCCAAGACTTGACTAGCGGGAGCACAGATACGCAGTATTTT.

This clone was counted a few times. The V and J genes are TRBV29-1 and TRBJ1-2; a possible D gene is TRBD1 (5 bases). The germline V gene encodes CDR1 SQVTM and CDR2 ANQGSEA. The length of the CDR3 is 12 residues. The V end lost 2 bases, the J end lost 2 bases, and 6 bases lay between the germline ends. CDR3 coding DNA: TGCAGCGTTGAACGACAGAACTATGGCTACACCTTC. This gives the protein CSVERQNYGYTF.

The V gene is TRBV4-3, the J gene TRBJ1-5; 7 nucleotides agree with TRBD1. J gave up 3 bases and V 0 bases, and 17 bases lay outside the gene matches. The CDR3 sequence is 20 residues long. CDR1 LGHNA and CDR2 YSLEER come from the germline V gene. The CDR3 loop is CASSQESASTGPFDNQPQHF. DNA of the CDR3: TGCGCCAGCAGCCAAGAATCCGCGTCGACAGGGCCATTCGACAATCAGCCCCAGCATTTT.

The chain combines TRBV9 with TRBJ2-2; weak D call: TRBD2 (5 bases). The germline CDR1 and CDR2 sequences are SGDLS and YYNGEE. The ends were cut back, 3 bases at V and 6 bases at J, with 12 bases in the middle. The CDR3 runs 14 residues. The CDR3 loop is CASSARLASGELFF. For the CDR3, the DNA is TGTGCCAGCAGCGCCCGGCTAGCTTCCGGGGAGCTGTTTTTT.

The V call is TRBV7-2, the J call TRBJ1-1; TRBD1 matches 7 bases. V dropped 2 bases and J dropped 7; count of bases not matched to a gene: 10. Germline-derived CDR1 and CDR2 are SGHTA and FQGNSA. This CDR3 comprises 15 residues. CDR3 DNA sequence: TGTGCCAGCAGCTTAATGTTAGGAGGGGGCCTTGAAGCTTTCTTT. Translating gives CASSLMLGGGLEAFF.

The chain joins TRBV5-1 to TRBJ2-7; TRBD1 might be the D (6 bases). The V end lost 1 base, the J end lost 3 bases, and 11 bases lay between the germline ends. Germline values: CDR1 SGHRS, CDR2 YFSETQ. CDR3 size: 14 residues. The CDR3 here is CASSLTDRFYEQYF. The CDR3 region has the DNA TGCGCCAGCAGCTTGACGGACAGATTCTACGAGCAGTACTTC.

The chain links TRBV7-9 to TRBJ2-1; TRBD2 aligns across 11 bases. The CDR3 loop spans 17 amino acids. Per germline, CDR1 SEHNR and CDR2 FQNEAQ (reference sequence). V trimming: 3 bases; J trimming: 4 bases; junction bases outside the gene matches: 8. This chain's CDR3 is CASSLFSGGVVYNEQFF. CDR3 bases: TGTGCCAGCAGCTTGTTTAGCGGGGGGGTAGTATACAATGAGCAGTTCTTC.

The rearrangement uses TRBV4-1 and TRBJ1-6; D is unresolved. The CDR3 contains 17 residues. The ends were cut back, 0 bases at V and 4 bases at J, with 13 bases in the middle. Germline CDR1 reads MGHRA; CDR2 reads YSYEKL. In DNA form, the CDR3 reads TGCGCCAGCAGCCAAGATGACCGGGTCGCTTATAATTCACCCCTCCACTTT. This translates into CASSQDDRVAYNSPLHF.

This clone has ten or more counts. This chain uses TRBV4-3 with TRBJ1-1; 8 bases are a match to TRBD1. CDR1 is LGHNA and CDR2 is YSLEER in the germline V gene. This CDR3 comprises 16 residues. Germline trimming cut 2 bases from V and 0 bases from J; bases unmatched to any gene: 5. CDR3 nucleotides: TGCGCCAGCAGCCAACTCCCGGGACAGGTGAACACTGAAGCTTTCTTT. It codes for CASSQLPGQVNTEAFF.

This clone was detected once. V usage is TRBV6-4 and J usage is TRBJ2-1, with 7 bases fitting TRBD2. The CDR3 loop spans 15 amino acids. Germline values: CDR1 MRHNA, CDR2 SNTAGT. Unmatched junction bases numbered 9, after V lost 4 bases and J lost 6 bases. CDR3 DNA sequence: TGTGCCAGCAGTGTTCTGGCGGGAGAAGGCAATGAGCAGTTCTTC. It specifies CASSVLAGEGNEQFF.

The chain uses TRBV19 and TRBJ1-1; D might be TRBD1 (5 bases). The germline V gene encodes CDR1 LNHDA and CDR2 SQIVND (reference sequence). Trimming took off 1 base at V and 4 bases at J, with 10 bases between the two ends. The CDR3 consists of 14 residues. Here the CDR3 DNA reads TGTGCCAGTAGTATAGTTTGGGGGGGCACTGAAGCTTTCTTT. Protein sequence: CASSIVWGGTEAFF.

The chain carries TRBV2 and TRBJ2-7; TRBD1 matches 7 bases. Germline V gene data show CDR1 as SNHLY and CDR2 as FYNNEI. The CDR3 length is 15 residues. V gave up 5 bases and J gave up 0 bases; unmatched junction bases: 7. The CDR3 spells CASSSRDRPSYEQYF. In nucleotides, the CDR3 is TGTGCCAGCAGTAGCCGGGACAGACCCTCCTACGAGCAGTACTTC.

The J gene is TRBJ2-5, the V gene TRBV9; 7 nucleotides align to TRBD1. Germline lookup yields CDR1 SGDLS and CDR2 YYNGEE. Trimming removed 0 bases from V and 0 bases from J; junction bases left unmatched: 5. The CDR3 consists of 16 residues. CDR3 in DNA: TGTGCCAGCAGCGTAGTCCCACAGGGGTACCAAGAGACCCAGTACTTC. Its protein product is CASSVVPQGYQETQYF.